This TCR beta chain was documented in a study of early T cells in non-severe SARS-CoV-2 infection. This clonotype was seen more than once but under ten times. CDR3 size: 13 residues. CDR1 and CDR2 from the germline V gene are MNHNY and SVGAGI (reference sequence). The V gene lost 11 bases and the J gene lost 6 bases, with 19 bases spanning the gap. Using its own MiXCR run on the 5' RACE reads, TCRdb lists one record per CDR3 protein. The table shows around 64,000 distinct CDR3 sequences, with over 9.5% occurring only once. This chain joins TRBV6-6 and TRBJ1-1, with a tentative D call TRBD1 (5 bases). The source of this sequence is an adult who was a healthcare worker with PCR-confirmed SARS-CoV-2 infection or an uninfected control (not recorded which). The sample here was whole blood, taken at baseline. The CDR3 DNA reads as TGTGCCGGCGGAGACAGAGAGAAGGCTGAAGCTTTCTTT. Amino acid sequence: CAGGDREKAEAFF.